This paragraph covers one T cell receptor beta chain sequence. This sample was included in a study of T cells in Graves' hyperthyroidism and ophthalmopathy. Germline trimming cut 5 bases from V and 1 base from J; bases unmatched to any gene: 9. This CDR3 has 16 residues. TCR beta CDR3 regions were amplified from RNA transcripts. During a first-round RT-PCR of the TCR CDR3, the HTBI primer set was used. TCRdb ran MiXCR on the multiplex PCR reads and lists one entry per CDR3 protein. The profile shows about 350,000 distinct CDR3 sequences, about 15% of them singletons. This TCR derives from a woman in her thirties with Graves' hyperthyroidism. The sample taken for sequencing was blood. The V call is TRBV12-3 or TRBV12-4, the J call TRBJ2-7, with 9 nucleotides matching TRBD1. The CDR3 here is CASSPRDRVGSYEQYF. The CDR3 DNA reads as TGTGCCAGCAGTCCCCGGGACAGGGTAGGGTCCTACGAGCAGTACTTC.